What follows are 11 T cell receptor beta chains derived from one specimen sequenced in a study of blood T cell repertoires in COVID-19. Sequencing used immunoSEQ multiplex PCR; TCRdb keeps in-frame clones, though not all of them. The table records approximately 220,000 clones, 80% of them present only once. The sequenced sample consisted of PBMCs or T cells enriched from blood (not recorded which). These receptors were collected from a woman between 40 and 50 years old with acute COVID-19.

The rearrangement uses TRBV6-1 and TRBJ2-2, with D possibly matching TRBD2 (7 bases). Trimming stripped 3 bases from V and 5 bases from J, with 16 bases between. Germline CDR1 and CDR2: MNHNS and SASEGT. The CDR3 covers 16 residues. The CDR3 DNA follows: TGTGCCAGCAGTGAGCGGGGAGGGGGTATTACCGGGGAGCTGTTTTTT. The encoded protein is CASSERGGGITGELFF.

A word on this clone: The sample carries other DNA sequences with the same CDR3. The rearrangement uses TRBV3-1 (or the pseudogene TRBV3-2) and TRBJ1-1; no reliable D call. Germline V gene data show CDR1 as LGHDT and CDR2 as YNNKEL (reference sequence). The CDR3 loop spans 14 amino acids. Trimming stripped 1 base from V and 1 base from J, with 7 bases between. The CDR3 region has the DNA TGTGCCAGCAGCCAAGTGGAGGGGAACACTGAAGCTTTCTTT. Amino acids: CASSQVEGNTEAFF.

The genes are TRBV5-6 and TRBJ1-1, with a tentative D call TRBD1 (6 bases). Germline V lookup: CDR1 SGHDT, CDR2 YYEEEE. V was clipped by 4 bases and J by 0 bases, with 10 bases between them. This CDR3 region has 14 residues. The CDR3 sequence is CASSHRDLNTEAFF. The CDR3 region has the DNA TGTGCCAGCAGCCACAGGGATTTGAACACTGAAGCTTTCTTT. Combining the CDR3 with reference TRBV5-6 and TRBJ1-1 gives the whole variable domain DAGVTQSPTHLIKTRGQQVTLRCSPKSGHDTVSWYQQALGQGPQFIFQYYEEEERQRGNFPDRFSGHQFPNYSSELNVNALLLGDSALYLCASSHRDLNTEAFFGQGTRLTVV.

The CDR3 nucleotides read TGTGCCAGCAGCGTAGGGGGGGAGGATTCACCCCTCCACTTT. This codes for CASSVGGEDSPLHF. This rearrangement joins TRBV9 to TRBJ1-6, with D possibly TRBD1 on 5 matching bases. The CDR3 sequence is 14 residues long. With 0 bases removed from V and 8 bases from J, the gap between germline ends came to 9 bases. Germline CDR1 reads SGDLS; CDR2 reads YYNGEE. Full variable domain (rest looked up from reference TRBV9 and TRBJ1-6): DSGVTQTPKHLITATGQRVTLRCSPRSGDLSVYWYQQSLDQGLQFLIQYYNGEERAKGNILERFSAQQFPDLHSELNLSSLELGDSALYFCASSVGGEDSPLHFGNGTRLTVT.

This chain uses TRBV12-3 or TRBV12-4 with TRBJ1-3; tentative D call: TRBD1 (6 bases). The length of the CDR3 is 11 residues. V lost 2 bases, J lost 15 bases, and 11 bases lay in between. Here the CDR3 reads CASSLTQGAYF. The DNA for the CDR3 is TGTGCCAGCAGTTTAACACAGGGTGCATATTTT.

J is TRBJ2-1 and V is TRBV5-4; no clear D gene. Germline CDR1 and CDR2: SGHNT and YYREEE (reference sequence). Trimming removed 3 bases at V and 4 bases at J, with 14 bases between. This CDR3 has 15 residues. The CDR3: CASSSDPAGYNEQFF. The CDR3 bases are TGTGCCAGCAGCTCCGACCCCGCAGGATACAATGAGCAGTTCTTC.

This chain links TRBV4-1 with TRBJ2-7, with D possibly being TRBD1 (5 bases). V gave up 2 bases and J gave up 3 bases, with 11 bases separating them. This CDR3 comprises 14 residues. Per the germline V gene, CDR1 is MGHRA and CDR2 is YSYEKL. The CDR3 protein is CASSQRQIDYEQYF. Here the CDR3 DNA reads TGCGCCAGCAGCCAACGACAGATAGACTACGAGCAGTACTTC.

CDR3 amino acids: CASSIYTGSTEAFF. The CDR3 bases are TGTGCCAGTAGTATATATACAGGGAGCACTGAAGCTTTCTTT. The chain recombines TRBV19 with TRBJ1-1; a possible D gene is TRBD1 (6 bases). With 2 bases removed from V and 4 bases from J, the gap between germline ends came to 11 bases. Looked up from germline, CDR1 is LNHDA and CDR2 is SQIVND (reference sequence). The CDR3 runs to 14 residues.

CDR3 sequence: CATTDPGGMDTQYF. In nucleotides, the CDR3 is TGTGCCACCACCGATCCCGGGGGAATGGATACGCAGTATTTT. The rearrangement links TRBV2 to TRBJ2-3; TRBD2 might be the D (6 bases). Germline CDR1 reads SNHLY; CDR2 reads FYNNEI. With 10 bases removed from V and 6 bases from J, the gap between germline ends came to 20 bases. There are 14 residues in the CDR3. Based on the CDR3 plus reference TRBV2 and TRBJ2-3, the full variable domain is EPEVTQTPSHQVTQMGQEVILRCVPISNHLYFYWYRQILGQKVEFLVSFYNNEISEKSEIFDDQFSVERPDGSNFTLKIRSTKLEDSAMYFCATTDPGGMDTQYFGPGTRLTVL.

The sample holds a few counts of this clone. The V gene is TRBV7-2, the J gene TRBJ1-4; D not resolved. Between the trimmed V and J ends, which lost 2 bases and 4 bases, there was a span of 11 bases. The CDR3 covers 15 residues. Germline V gene data show CDR1 as SGHTA and CDR2 as FQGNSA. CDR3 sequence (DNA): TGTGCCAGCAGCTTACGTGGAGGCGGTAATGAAAAACTGTTTTTT. Amino acids: CASSLRGGGNEKLFF.

The chain has TRBV7-2 and TRBJ1-2; a possible D gene is TRBD1 (5 bases). CDR1 is SGHTA, CDR2 FQGNSA, per germline. The CDR3 is 14 amino acids. Trimming shortened V by 4 bases and J by 6 bases, and 15 bases separated the two germline ends. As DNA, the CDR3 is TGTGCCAGCAGCTCCCGGGGGGTACTTGATGGCTACACCTTC. Its translation: CASSSRGVLDGYTF.